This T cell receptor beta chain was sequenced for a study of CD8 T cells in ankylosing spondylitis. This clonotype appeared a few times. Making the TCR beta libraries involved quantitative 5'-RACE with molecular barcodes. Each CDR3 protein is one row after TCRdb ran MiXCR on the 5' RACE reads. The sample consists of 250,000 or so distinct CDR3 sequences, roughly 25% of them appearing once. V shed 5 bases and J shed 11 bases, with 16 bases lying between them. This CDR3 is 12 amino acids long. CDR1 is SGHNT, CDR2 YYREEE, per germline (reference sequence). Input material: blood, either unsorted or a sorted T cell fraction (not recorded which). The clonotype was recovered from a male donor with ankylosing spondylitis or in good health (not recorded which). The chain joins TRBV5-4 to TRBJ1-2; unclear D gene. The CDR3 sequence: CASRNRESGYTF. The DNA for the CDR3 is TGTGCCAGCAGAAACCGGGAAAGTGGTTACACCTTC.